Presented here are 5 T cell receptor beta chains from one specimen sequenced in a study of Ad26.COV2.S vaccination and SARS-CoV-2 variants. The assay was immunoSEQ multiplex PCR, and TCRdb's table has in-frame clones only and misses some. The table has around 240,000 clones, 88% seen once. The treatment: 19 received Ad26.COV2.S at low or high dose, single or two shots; about 5 received placebo; per-sample allocation not given. The study sampled participants on day 63 after the first vaccine or placebo injection. This sample comprised peripheral blood, obtained in a trial of Ad26.COV2.S vaccine versus placebo. The receptor source for this set is a person aged 18 to 59 who received the Ad26.COV2.S COVID-19 vaccine or a placebo.

To note about this clone: This sample includes further DNA sequences coding for the same CDR3. This chain connects TRBV4-1 to TRBJ2-1, with D uncertain. There are 13 residues in the CDR3. V lost 1 base to trimming and J lost 4 bases, with 5 bases between them. Per the germline V gene, CDR1 is MGHRA and CDR2 is YSYEKL. CDR3 region: CASSQGPYNEQFF. Written as DNA, the CDR3 is TGCGCCAGCAGCCAAGGGCCGTACAATGAGCAGTTCTTC.

The V gene is TRBV7-9, the J gene TRBJ2-5; 8 bases agree with TRBD1. CDR3 length equals 15 residues. With V trimmed by 5 bases and J by 2 bases, 7 bases remained unmatched. Germline loops: CDR1 SEHNR, CDR2 FQNEAQ (reference sequence). The CDR3 sequence is CASSLTGGWQETQYF. Here the CDR3 DNA reads TGTGCCAGCAGCCTAACAGGGGGATGGCAAGAGACCCAGTACTTC.

V and J are TRBV5-1 and TRBJ2-1; a possible D gene is TRBD2 (6 bases). The CDR3 consists of 18 residues. Germline lookup yields CDR1 SGHRS and CDR2 YFSETQ. Trimming stripped 2 bases from V and 0 bases from J, with 18 bases between. The CDR3 bases are TGCGCCAGCAGCTTTGAAAGCCGCGGGGCAAGCTCCTACAATGAGCAGTTCTTC. It codes for CASSFESRGASSYNEQFF.

The J gene is TRBJ2-2, the V gene TRBV3-1 (or the pseudogene TRBV3-2), with TRBD1 matching 10 bases. Germline V gene lookup returns CDR1 LGHDT and CDR2 YNNKEL (reference sequence). The junction had 9 bases not matched to a gene; V was cut back by 2 bases and J by 0 bases. The CDR3 is 19 amino acids. CDR3 loop: CASSQPLDRGITNTGELFF. For the CDR3, the DNA is TGTGCCAGCAGCCAACCGCTGGACAGGGGGATTACGAACACCGGGGAGCTGTTTTTT.

V is TRBV3-1 (or the pseudogene TRBV3-2) and J is TRBJ2-4; D is unresolved. The CDR3 runs 12 residues. The V and J ends lost 0 bases and 11 bases respectively, with 8 bases between them. CDR1 is LGHDT and CDR2 is YNNKEL in the germline V gene (reference sequence). The CDR3 sequence is CASSQDTAVQYF. CDR3 nucleotide sequence: TGTGCCAGCAGCCAAGATACCGCGGTTCAGTACTTC.